The 29 T cell receptor beta chains given below trace back to one sample, sequenced in a study of Graves' ophthalmopathy and Graves' hyperthyroidism. RNA transcripts provided the template for amplifying TCR beta CDR3 regions. First-round RT-PCR relied on HTBI primers, and a second-round multiplex PCR came next. TCRdb reprocessed the multiplex PCR reads via MiXCR and lists one record per CDR3 protein. This repertoire shows around 400,000 distinct CDR3 sequences, around 19% found once; its top ten account for 1.6%. Sequencing was carried out using peripheral blood. These receptor sequences come from a young woman with Graves' ophthalmopathy.

The V gene is TRBV28, the J gene TRBJ2-7; TRBD1 aligns across 8 bases. The CDR3 length is 13 residues. Germline V gene data show CDR1 as MDHEN and CDR2 as SYDVKM. The trim removed 7 bases at V and 7 bases at J, leaving 9 bases unmatched. The CDR3: CASTGQGAGEQYF. The CDR3 DNA reads as TGTGCCAGCACCGGGCAGGGGGCGGGAGAGCAGTACTTC.

This clonotype was seen a few times. The chain links TRBV7-8 to TRBJ2-2; TRBD2 agrees at 10 bases. Per germline, CDR1 SGHVS and CDR2 FQNEAQ. This CDR3 contains 16 residues. V was clipped by 4 bases and J by 7 bases; unmatched bases: 9. The CDR3 reads CASSSRRAGGGGELFF. CDR3 coding DNA: TGTGCCAGCAGCTCCCGAAGAGCGGGGGGGGGCGGGGAGCTGTTTTTT.

In its sample, this clonotype was seen many times. The gene calls are TRBV6-2 or TRBV6-3 and TRBJ2-7, with D hard to call. Trimming left V 4 bases short and J 3 bases short, with 13 bases between. Per germline, CDR1 MNHEY and CDR2 SVGEGT. The CDR3 runs 14 residues. The CDR3 spells CASSSPSVGYEQYF. The CDR3 DNA reads TGTGCCAGCAGTTCTCCTTCCGTAGGCTACGAGCAGTACTTC.

This clonotype appeared many times. The V gene is TRBV30, the J gene TRBJ2-5; TRBD2 matches 9 bases. CDR1 is GTSNPN, CDR2 SVGIG, per germline (reference sequence). The CDR3 loop spans 18 amino acids. V gave up 5 bases and J gave up 7 bases; unmatched junction bases: 23. The CDR3 loop is CAWDRGTSLTGFNATQYF. In DNA, the CDR3 is TGTGCCTGGGATCGGGGGACTAGCCTTACAGGGTTCAATGCGACCCAGTACTTC.

In this sample, this clonotype turned up a few times. This chain links TRBV30 with TRBJ2-7; D gene unclear. The V and J ends lost 3 bases and 3 bases respectively, with 18 bases between them. Germline loops: CDR1 GTSNPN, CDR2 SVGIG (reference sequence). CDR3 length: 15 residues. The CDR3 region has the DNA TGTGCCTGGAGCCCCATCGTAACCCCCCACTACGAGCAGTACTTC. This codes for CAWSPIVTPHYEQYF. Together with reference TRBV30 and TRBJ2-7, the CDR3 gives the full variable domain: SQTIHQWPATLVQPVGSPLSLECTVEGTSNPNLYWYRQAAGRGLQLLFYSVGIGQISSEVPQNLSASRPQDRQFILSSKKLLLSDSGFYLCAWSPIVTPHYEQYFGPGTRLTVT.

In this sample, this clonotype turned up many times. Mismatch with germline at one junction end may stem from a read error. This chain links TRBV6-1 with TRBJ1-2, with 8 bases lining up with TRBD1. The CDR3 contains 14 residues. CDR1 is MNHNS and CDR2 is SASEGT in the germline V gene. CDR3 DNA sequence: TGTGCCAGCAGCGAAGGACAGGGCTCATATGGCTACACCTTC. Translated, it gives CASSEGQGSYGYTF.

This clonotype was counted ten times or more. This chain uses TRBV6-2 or TRBV6-3 with TRBJ1-1; no definite D call. The germline V gene encodes CDR1 MNHEY and CDR2 SVGEGT. With 2 bases removed from V and 11 bases from J, the gap between germline ends came to 12 bases. CDR3 size: 12 residues. The CDR3 DNA reads as TGTGCCAGCAGTTACGTCGGCTCACGGGCTTTCTTT. Translated, it gives CASSYVGSRAFF.

This clonotype was found many times. The chain recombines TRBV7-2 with TRBJ1-5; no clear D. This CDR3 comprises 15 residues. V dropped 2 bases and J dropped 4 bases, with 12 bases sitting between them. Germline V gene lookup returns CDR1 SGHTA and CDR2 FQGNSA. CDR3 in amino acids: CASSLTGSGNQPQHF. DNA for the CDR3: TGTGCCAGCAGCTTAACCGGATCGGGGAATCAGCCCCAGCATTTT.

The chain has TRBV19 and TRBJ1-1; 8 bases agree with TRBD1. The CDR3 runs to 14 residues. Losses at the gene ends were 7 bases for V and 1 base for J; bases not matched to a gene: 5. Germline V gives CDR1 LNHDA, CDR2 SQIVND (reference sequence). The CDR3 DNA reads as TGTGCCAGTACCCAGGGGGCGACGAACACTGAAGCTTTCTTT. Protein product: CASTQGATNTEAFF.

In its sample, this clonotype was seen many times. The chain joins TRBV12-3 or TRBV12-4 to TRBJ2-3; 10 bases line up with TRBD1. The trim removed 6 bases at V and 5 bases at J, leaving 11 bases unmatched. The CDR3 is 16 amino acids. The CDR3 nucleotides read TGTGCCAGCAGCCCAGGACCGGGACAGGGGAAAGATACGCAGTATTTT. Its translation: CASSPGPGQGKDTQYF.

V and J are TRBV3-1 and TRBJ2-2; the D is unclear. Trimming removed 0 bases from V and 5 bases from J, with 7 bases in between. Germline V gene lookup returns CDR1 LGHDT and CDR2 YNNKEL (reference sequence). CDR3 length: 14 amino acids. CDR3 sequence: CASSQDQPTGELFF. The CDR3 DNA is TGTGCCAGCAGCCAAGATCAGCCGACCGGGGAGCTGTTTTTT.

This clonotype has ten or more counts. The V gene is TRBV27, the J gene TRBJ2-7; 9 bases agree with TRBD1. The CDR3 runs 16 residues. Trimming at V came to 4 bases and at J to 3 bases, leaving 10 bases not matched to a gene. The germline V gene encodes CDR1 MNHEY and CDR2 SMNVEV (reference sequence). The CDR3 nucleotides are TGTGCCAGCAGTTCCCGGGACAGGGTCCCTAGCTACGAGCAGTACTTC. Its translation is CASSSRDRVPSYEQYF.

This clonotype was counted at least ten times. The gene calls are TRBV6-5 and TRBJ1-3; a possible D gene is TRBD1 (6 bases). The CDR3 sequence is 17 residues long. V was cut by 2 bases and J by 1 base, with 15 bases left in between. Germline values: CDR1 MNHEY, CDR2 SVGAGI. The CDR3 DNA reads as TGTGCCAGCAGTTACGTGGGGCAGGGGATGTCTGGAAACACCATATATTTT. Its protein product is CASSYVGQGMSGNTIYF.

This clonotype has only one observation. The V call is TRBV7-2, the J call TRBJ1-1, with TRBD1 matching 8 bases. The V segment lost 4 bases and the J segment 4 bases; nucleotides outside the gene matches: 8. Looked up from germline, CDR1 is SGHTA and CDR2 is FQGNSA. This CDR3 region has 15 residues. The CDR3 nucleotides are TGTGCCAGCAGCTACCCGACAGGGGTAGCCACTGAAGCTTTCTTT. Translating it yields CASSYPTGVATEAFF. The whole variable domain, remainder taken from reference TRBV7-2 and TRBJ1-1, is GAGVSQSPSNKVTEKGKDVELRCDPISGHTALYWYRQSLGQGLEFLIYFQGNSAPDKSGLPSDRFSAERTGGSVSTLTIQRTQQEDSAVYLCASSYPTGVATEAFFGQGTRLTVV.

This clonotype came up many times. The rearrangement joins TRBV19 to TRBJ2-7, with D unclear. CDR1 is LNHDA and CDR2 is SQIVND in the germline V gene (reference sequence). CDR3 length equals 14 residues. V lost 3 bases to trimming and J lost 5 bases, with 14 bases between them. The CDR3 DNA follows: TGTGCCAGTAGTATTCTGGGCGCTTCAGACGAGCAGTACTTC. Translating gives CASSILGASDEQYF.

In this sample, this clonotype turned up many times. The chain combines TRBV7-2 with TRBJ2-2; D possibly corresponds to TRBD1 (6 bases). CDR1 and CDR2 from the germline V gene are SGHTA and FQGNSA. V lost 1 base to trimming and J lost 1 base, with 7 bases between them. The CDR3 runs 15 residues. The chain's CDR3 is CASSLGTENTGELFF. The DNA for the CDR3 is TGTGCCAGCAGCTTAGGGACAGAGAACACCGGGGAGCTGTTTTTT. Based on the CDR3 plus reference TRBV7-2 and TRBJ2-2, the full variable domain is GAGVSQSPSNKVTEKGKDVELRCDPISGHTALYWYRQSLGQGLEFLIYFQGNSAPDKSGLPSDRFSAERTGGSVSTLTIQRTQQEDSAVYLCASSLGTENTGELFFGEGSRLTVL.

This clonotype was seen ten or more times. Written as DNA, the CDR3 is TGTGCCAGCAGCTTAGAAGTAGGGACTGGAAACACCATATATTTT. This gives the protein CASSLEVGTGNTIYF. The V call is TRBV7-2, the J call TRBJ1-3; D remains ambiguous. V was clipped by 1 base and J by 2 bases, with 9 bases between them. The CDR3 contains 15 residues. Germline V gives CDR1 SGHTA, CDR2 FQGNSA.

In this sample, this clonotype turned up many times. The rearrangement links TRBV12-3 or TRBV12-4 to TRBJ1-5, with unresolved D. Between the trimmed V and J ends, which lost 2 bases and 0 bases, there was a span of 8 bases. The CDR3 has 15 residues. This CDR3 is CASSLKVLSNQPQHF. CDR3 bases: TGTGCCAGCAGTTTAAAGGTCCTTAGCAATCAGCCCCAGCATTTT.

This clonotype was counted ten times or more. V and J are TRBV7-2 and TRBJ2-7; 9 bases are shared with TRBD1. CDR3 length: 14 residues. J was trimmed by 7 bases and V by 5 bases; bases with no gene match: 9. CDR1 and CDR2 from the germline V gene are SGHTA and FQGNSA. Written as DNA, the CDR3 is TGTGCCAGCAGCCCTACAGGGGGCCTGGGGGAGCAGTACTTC. This encodes CASSPTGGLGEQYF.

This clonotype has ten or more counts. V gene TRBV20-1 combines with J gene TRBJ1-1; 11 bases line up with TRBD1. CDR3 length equals 16 residues. Looked up from germline, CDR1 is DFQATT and CDR2 is SNEGSKA (reference sequence). V trimming: 6 bases; J trimming: 5 bases; junction bases outside the gene matches: 14. The CDR3 DNA reads as TGCAGTGCCGCACCCCGGGACAGGGGGTTATGGACTGAAGCTTTCTTT. Protein: CSAAPRDRGLWTEAFF.

This clonotype was recorded many times. This chain uses TRBV7-2 with TRBJ2-7, with D unresolved. CDR1 and CDR2 (germline): SGHTA, FQGNSA. The CDR3 contains 15 residues. Deletions cut 0 bases from V and 2 bases from J, with 11 bases between. The CDR3 is CASSLATAPAYEQYF. The CDR3 DNA follows: TGTGCCAGCAGCTTAGCTACGGCCCCGGCCTACGAGCAGTACTTC.

This clonotype was seen repeatedly, ten times or more. DNA for the CDR3: TGCGCCAGCAGCCAAGATACGGCTCGCACAGATACGCAGTATTTT. Amino acid sequence: CASSQDTARTDTQYF. The chain has TRBV4-3 and TRBJ2-3; the D is unclear. V was pared by 0 bases and J by 1 base, with 8 bases between. The germline V gene has CDR1 LGHNA and CDR2 YSLEER. This CDR3 spans 15 amino acids.

In this sample, this clonotype turned up many times. This rearrangement joins TRBV19 to TRBJ2-2, with TRBD2 matching over 11 bases. Trimming at V came to 3 bases and at J to 1 base, leaving 4 bases not matched to a gene. Germline V lookup: CDR1 LNHDA, CDR2 SQIVND (reference sequence). The CDR3 contains 17 residues. CDR3: CASSIPGLAGNTGELFF. The DNA for the CDR3 is TGTGCCAGTAGTATCCCCGGACTAGCGGGGAACACCGGGGAGCTGTTTTTT.

This clonotype was picked up many times. As DNA, the CDR3 is TGTGCCTGGAAGCCGGGTTTTGGGGCCAACACTGAAGCTTTCTTT. Its protein is CAWKPGFGANTEAFF. The chain has TRBV30 and TRBJ1-1, with D possibly matching TRBD1 (5 bases). V lost 4 bases to trimming and J lost 2 bases, with 17 bases between them. CDR1 is GTSNPN and CDR2 is SVGIG in the germline V gene (reference sequence). This CDR3 comprises 15 residues.

Many counts were recorded for this clonotype. The V call is TRBV5-1, the J call TRBJ1-1; tentatively, D is TRBD1 (6 bases). This CDR3 spans 14 amino acids. The germline gives CDR1 SGHRS, CDR2 YFSETQ. V was cut by 0 bases and J by 5 bases, with 11 bases left in between. CDR3: CASSLGGGETEAFF. In DNA, the CDR3 is TGCGCCAGCAGCTTGGGAGGGGGGGAAACTGAAGCTTTCTTT.

There are many counts of this clonotype. The CDR3 DNA follows: TGTGCCAGTAGTATCGAACCGGGGCCGACAATCAGCCCCCAGCATTTT. Its protein product is CASSIEPGPTISPQHF. The chain uses TRBV19 and TRBJ1-5, with a tentative D call TRBD1 (5 bases). Trimming cost V 3 bases and J 10 bases, with 22 bases left between them. Germline V gene lookup returns CDR1 LNHDA and CDR2 SQIVND (reference sequence). This CDR3 region has 16 residues.

In this sample, this clonotype turned up many times. J is TRBJ1-1 and V is TRBV15; no reliable D call. V lost 7 bases and J lost 3, with 15 bases in between. The CDR3 is made up of 14 amino acids. CDR1 LNHNV and CDR2 YYDKDF come from the germline V gene (reference sequence). CDR3 sequence reads: CATTAVAEDTEAFF. The DNA of the CDR3 is TGTGCCACCACAGCCGTCGCGGAGGACACTGAAGCTTTCTTT.

This clonotype was detected only a few times. The chain links TRBV14 to TRBJ2-7, with D tentatively TRBD2 (5 bases). Trimming shortened V by 3 bases and J by 2 bases, and 8 bases separated the two germline ends. The germline CDR1 and CDR2 sequences are SGHDN and FVKESK. The CDR3 covers 13 residues. The CDR3 DNA sequence: TGTGCCAGCAGCCACAGCGGAACCTACGAGCAGTACTTC. It is translated as CASSHSGTYEQYF.

This clonotype was seen many times. The rearrangement uses TRBV6-2 or TRBV6-3 and TRBJ2-7; D possibly uses TRBD1 or TRBD2 (5 bases each). Trimming took off 0 bases at V and 7 bases at J, with 25 bases between the two ends. This CDR3 spans 18 amino acids. CDR1 and CDR2 from the germline V gene are MNHEY and SVGEGT. CDR3 residues: CASSYSTTSGTALREQYF. The CDR3 region has the DNA TGTGCCAGCAGTTACTCGACCACCTCCGGGACGGCCTTGCGGGAGCAGTACTTC.